The next 9 T cell receptor beta chains were all read from a single sample in a study of blood T cell repertoires in COVID-19. Using immunoSEQ multiplex PCR, the repertoire was profiled, and TCRdb retains in-frame clones only, with some absent. The repertoire holds hundreds of thousands of clones, with 80% to 90% as singletons. Sequenced material: PBMCs or T cells enriched from blood (not recorded which). The receptor set was obtained from a man aged 18 to 29 who had recovered from COVID-19.

This chain joins TRBV12-3 or TRBV12-4 and TRBJ1-1, with a weak D call TRBD1 (6 bases). The ends were cut back, 2 bases at V and 6 bases at J, with 10 bases in the middle. The CDR3 extends over 13 amino acids. The CDR3 sequence is CASSLHQGSEAFF. In nucleotides, the CDR3 is TGTGCCAGCAGTTTACACCAGGGGTCTGAAGCTTTCTTT.

This chain links TRBV3-1 (or the pseudogene TRBV3-2) with TRBJ1-1, with D possibly TRBD1 on 5 matching bases. Germline V gives CDR1 LGHDT, CDR2 YNNKEL (reference sequence). V was pared by 4 bases and J by 4 bases, with 7 bases between. The CDR3 runs to 12 residues. In nucleotides, the CDR3 is TGTGCCAGCAGCCCTGGGGCCACTGAAGCTTTCTTT. This encodes CASSPGATEAFF.

The chain combines TRBV28 with TRBJ2-1, with 12 bases matching TRBD1. The V gene's germline CDR1 is MDHEN and CDR2 SYDVKM. The CDR3 extends over 15 amino acids. Trimming removed 5 bases from V and 9 bases from J; junction bases left unmatched: 8. CDR3 sequence reads: CASSPRDRGLREQFF. The DNA of the CDR3 is TGTGCCAGCAGTCCCCGGGACAGGGGGCTTCGTGAGCAGTTCTTC.

The chain combines TRBV5-4 with TRBJ1-5; no firm D call. This CDR3 spans 13 amino acids. Germline V lookup: CDR1 SGHNT, CDR2 YYREEE (reference sequence). Trimming pared 3 bases from V and 7 bases from J, leaving 11 bases between. The CDR3 reads CASSWRIGQPQHF. The CDR3 region has the DNA TGTGCCAGCAGCTGGAGGATAGGACAGCCCCAGCATTTT.

This clone was seen more than once but under ten times. The V and J genes are TRBV7-6 and TRBJ1-5, with a tentative D call TRBD1 (6 bases). The CDR3 sequence is 19 residues long. With 1 base removed from V and 2 bases from J, the gap between germline ends came to 21 bases. Germline-derived CDR1 and CDR2 are SGHVS and FNYEAQ. The CDR3 DNA is TGTGCCAGCAGCTTAGGACAGGATAGGGGTGTTGGGGGCAATCAGCCCCAGCATTTT. This codes for CASSLGQDRGVGGNQPQHF.

The chain links TRBV10-3 to TRBJ1-3; no firm D call. Germline CDR1 ENHRY, CDR2 SYGVKD. V was cut by 8 bases and J by 2 bases, with 10 bases left in between. The CDR3 is 13 amino acids. The CDR3 protein is CAISGGAGNTIYF. CDR3 DNA: TGTGCCATCTCGGGTGGTGCTGGAAACACCATATATTTT.

This clone was recorded only once. The J gene is TRBJ1-1, the V gene TRBV12-3 or TRBV12-4, with TRBD1 matching over 7 bases. J lost 4 bases, V lost 3 bases, and 2 bases had no gene match. The CDR3 is 13 amino acids. The CDR3 sequence: CASSLRGLTEAFF. The CDR3 region has the DNA TGTGCCAGCAGTTTGAGGGGGCTCACTGAAGCTTTCTTT.

This clone was observed a single time. This chain links TRBV24-1 with TRBJ2-5; 9 positions match TRBD2. This CDR3 is 15 amino acids long. V shed 8 bases, J shed 5 bases, and the junction held 11 bases outside the gene matches. The germline V gene encodes CDR1 KGHDR and CDR2 SFDVKD. CDR3 sequence (DNA): TGTGCCACCAAGGCGGGCGGGGGGGTAGAGGAGACCCAGTACTTC. It codes for CATKAGGGVEETQYF.

CDR3 bases: TGTGCGAGTCTCCGGACAGGGGAATATGGCTACACCTTC. As protein: CASLRTGEYGYTF. J is TRBJ1-2 and V is TRBV6-5, with 9 bases fitting TRBD1. There are 13 residues in the CDR3. The germline V gene has CDR1 MNHEY and CDR2 SVGAGI.